The present TCR beta chain was sequenced within a study of blood T cell repertoires in COVID-19. Background on the study: From the United States, Italy and Spain came samples of acute and convalescent COVID-19. The cDNA or gDNA used as material had been derived from T cells, B-cell-depleted T cells, or PBMCs.

Germline V CDR1 and CDR2: SGHRS, YFSETQ. This CDR3 region has 18 residues. Trimming cost V 0 bases and J 8 bases; bases outside gene matches: 19. Enrolled during active infection, Seattle patients were then followed longitudinally. Data came from immunoSEQ multiplex PCR; TCRdb stores just in-frame clones and leaves some out. The sample lists 150,000 to 200,000 clones; 87% were seen once. This clonotype was obtained from a woman in her sixties or seventies with COVID-19, enrolled during active disease. Input material: peripheral blood. The chain carries TRBV5-1 and TRBJ1-2, with 7 nucleotides matching TRBD1. DNA of the CDR3: TGCGCCAGCAGCTTGGGTCGGGACAGAGGCCAGGCGTCCTACGGCTACACCTTC. It is translated as CASSLGRDRGQASYGYTF.